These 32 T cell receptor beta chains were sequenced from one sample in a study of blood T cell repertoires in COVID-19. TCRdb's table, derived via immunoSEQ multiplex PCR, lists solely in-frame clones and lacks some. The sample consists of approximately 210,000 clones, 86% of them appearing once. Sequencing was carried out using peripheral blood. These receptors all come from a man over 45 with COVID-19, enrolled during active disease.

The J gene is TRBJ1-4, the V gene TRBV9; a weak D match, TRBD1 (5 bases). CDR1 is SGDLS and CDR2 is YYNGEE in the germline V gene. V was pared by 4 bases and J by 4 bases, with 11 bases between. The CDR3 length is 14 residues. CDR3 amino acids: CASSSTAYNEKLFF. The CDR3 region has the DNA TGTGCCAGCAGCTCGACAGCGTATAATGAAAAACTGTTTTTT.

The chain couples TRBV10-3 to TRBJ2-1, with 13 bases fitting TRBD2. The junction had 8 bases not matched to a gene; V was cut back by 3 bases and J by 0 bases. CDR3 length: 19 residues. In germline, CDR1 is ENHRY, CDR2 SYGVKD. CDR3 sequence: CAISDGTSGASSSYNEQFF. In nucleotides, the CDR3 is TGTGCCATCAGTGACGGGACTAGCGGGGCCTCTAGCTCCTACAATGAGCAGTTCTTC.

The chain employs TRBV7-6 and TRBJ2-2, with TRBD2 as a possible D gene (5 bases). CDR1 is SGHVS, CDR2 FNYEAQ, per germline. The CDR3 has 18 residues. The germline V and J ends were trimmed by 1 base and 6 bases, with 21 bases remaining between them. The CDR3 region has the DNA TGTGCCAGCAGCTTAGAGATTTTCGGGGAGATGTTTGCCGGGGAGCTGTTTTTT. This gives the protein CASSLEIFGEMFAGELFF.

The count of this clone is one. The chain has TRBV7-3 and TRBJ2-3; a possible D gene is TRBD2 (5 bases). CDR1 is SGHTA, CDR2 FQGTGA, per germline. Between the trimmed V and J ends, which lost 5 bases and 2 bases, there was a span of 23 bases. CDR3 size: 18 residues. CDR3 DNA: TGTGCCAGCAGCCCATACCCTGAGGAGGCGCGGAACACAGATACGCAGTATTTT. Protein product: CASSPYPEEARNTDTQYF.

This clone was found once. CDR3 DNA: TGTGCCAGCAGAACTGCGGGGATTGGAAATTCACCCCTCCACTTT. Encoded protein: CASRTAGIGNSPLHF. The chain carries TRBV28 and TRBJ1-6, with no clear D. The CDR3 has 15 amino acids. From germline, CDR1 is MDHEN and CDR2 SYDVKM. The V end was cut by 6 bases, the J end by 7 bases, with 16 bases between.

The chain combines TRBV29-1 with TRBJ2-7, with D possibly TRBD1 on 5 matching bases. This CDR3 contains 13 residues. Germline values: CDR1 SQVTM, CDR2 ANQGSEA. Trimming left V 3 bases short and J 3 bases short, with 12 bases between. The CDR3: CSVDRQGGYEQYF. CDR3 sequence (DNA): TGCAGCGTTGATAGGCAGGGCGGCTACGAGCAGTACTTC.

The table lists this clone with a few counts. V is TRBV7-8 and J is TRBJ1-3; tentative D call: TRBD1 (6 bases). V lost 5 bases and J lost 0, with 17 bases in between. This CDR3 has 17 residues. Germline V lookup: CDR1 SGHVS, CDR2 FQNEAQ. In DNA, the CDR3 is TGTGCCAGCAGCCCGGAGGACAGCCGATACTCTGGAAACACCATATATTTT. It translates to CASSPEDSRYSGNTIYF.

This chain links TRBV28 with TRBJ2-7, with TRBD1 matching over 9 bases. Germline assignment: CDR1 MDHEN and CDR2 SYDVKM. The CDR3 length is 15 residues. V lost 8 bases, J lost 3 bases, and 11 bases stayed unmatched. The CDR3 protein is CASSPGGTGYYEQYF. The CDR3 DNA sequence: TGTGCCAGCTCACCTGGGGGGACAGGGTACTACGAGCAGTACTTC.

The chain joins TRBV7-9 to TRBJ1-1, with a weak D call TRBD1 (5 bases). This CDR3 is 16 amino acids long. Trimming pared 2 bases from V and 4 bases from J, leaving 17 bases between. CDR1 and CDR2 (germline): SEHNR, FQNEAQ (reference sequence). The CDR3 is CASSLPGRGWTTEAFF. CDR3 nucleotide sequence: TGTGCCAGCAGCTTACCAGGGAGGGGTTGGACCACTGAAGCTTTCTTT.

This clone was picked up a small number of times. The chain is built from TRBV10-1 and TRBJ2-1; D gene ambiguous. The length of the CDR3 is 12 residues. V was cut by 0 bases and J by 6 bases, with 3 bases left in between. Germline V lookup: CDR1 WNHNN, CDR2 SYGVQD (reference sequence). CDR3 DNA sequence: TGCGCCAGCAGTGAGTCCGGCAATGAGCAGTTCTTC. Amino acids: CASSESGNEQFF.

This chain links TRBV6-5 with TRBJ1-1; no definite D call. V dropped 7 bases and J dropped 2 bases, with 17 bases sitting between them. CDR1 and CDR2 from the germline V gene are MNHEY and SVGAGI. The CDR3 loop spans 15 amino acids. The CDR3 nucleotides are TGTGCCAGCAACATAAGGCCGGGGTTTAACACTGAAGCTTTCTTT. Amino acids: CASNIRPGFNTEAFF.

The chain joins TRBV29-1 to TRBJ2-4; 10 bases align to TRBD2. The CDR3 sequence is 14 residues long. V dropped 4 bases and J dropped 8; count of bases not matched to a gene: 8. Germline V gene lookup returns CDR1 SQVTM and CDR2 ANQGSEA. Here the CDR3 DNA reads TGCAGCGTTGTTACGGCTAGCGGGGGACACATTCAGTACTTC. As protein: CSVVTASGGHIQYF.

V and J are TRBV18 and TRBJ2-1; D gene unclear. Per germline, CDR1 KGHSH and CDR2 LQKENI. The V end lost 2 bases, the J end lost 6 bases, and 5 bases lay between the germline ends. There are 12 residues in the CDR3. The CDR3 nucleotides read TGTGCCAGCTCACCAGGTAGCAATGAGCAGTTCTTC. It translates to CASSPGSNEQFF.

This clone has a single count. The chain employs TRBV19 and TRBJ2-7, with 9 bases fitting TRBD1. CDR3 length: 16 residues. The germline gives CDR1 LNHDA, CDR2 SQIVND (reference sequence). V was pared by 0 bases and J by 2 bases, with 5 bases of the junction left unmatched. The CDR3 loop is CASSIDLGQGTYEQYF. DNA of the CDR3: TGTGCCAGTAGTATAGATCTAGGACAGGGGACCTACGAGCAGTACTTC.

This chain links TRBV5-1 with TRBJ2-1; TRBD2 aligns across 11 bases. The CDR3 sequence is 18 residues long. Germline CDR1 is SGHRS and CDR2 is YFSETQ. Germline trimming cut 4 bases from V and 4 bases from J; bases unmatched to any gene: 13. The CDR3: CASSPGLAAPISYNEQFF. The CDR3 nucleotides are TGCGCCAGCAGCCCGGGACTAGCGGCTCCTATCTCTTACAATGAGCAGTTCTTC. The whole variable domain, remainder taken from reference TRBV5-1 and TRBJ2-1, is KAGVTQTPRYLIKTRGQQVTLSCSPISGHRSVSWYQQTPGQGLQFLFEYFSETQRNKGNFPGRFSGRQFSNSRSEMNVSTLELGDSALYLCASSPGLAAPISYNEQFFGPGTRLTVL.

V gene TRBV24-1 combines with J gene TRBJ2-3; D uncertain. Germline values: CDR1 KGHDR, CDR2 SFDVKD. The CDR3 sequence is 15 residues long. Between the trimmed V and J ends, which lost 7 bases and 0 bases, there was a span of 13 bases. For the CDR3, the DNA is TGTGCCACCAGCTCCTCCCAGTCTAGCACAGATACGCAGTATTTT. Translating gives CATSSSQSSTDTQYF.

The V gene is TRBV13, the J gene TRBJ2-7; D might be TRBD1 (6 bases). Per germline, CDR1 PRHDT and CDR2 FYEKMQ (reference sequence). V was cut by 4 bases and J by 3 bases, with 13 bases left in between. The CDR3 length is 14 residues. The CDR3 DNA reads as TGTGCCAGCAGCTCGGTTGGACAGAACTACGAGCAGTACTTC. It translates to CASSSVGQNYEQYF.

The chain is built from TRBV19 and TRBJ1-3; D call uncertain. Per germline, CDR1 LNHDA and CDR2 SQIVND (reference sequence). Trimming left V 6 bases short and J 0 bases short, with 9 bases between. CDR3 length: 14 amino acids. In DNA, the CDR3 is TGTGCCAGTAGGGAACAGCTCTCTGGAAACACCATATATTTT. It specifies CASREQLSGNTIYF.

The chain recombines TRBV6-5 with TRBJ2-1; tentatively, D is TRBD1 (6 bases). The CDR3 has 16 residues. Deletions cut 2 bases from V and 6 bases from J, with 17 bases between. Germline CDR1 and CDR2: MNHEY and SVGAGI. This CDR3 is CASSYGGHFQGNEQFF. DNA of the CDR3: TGTGCCAGCAGTTACGGGGGACATTTTCAGGGCAATGAGCAGTTCTTC.

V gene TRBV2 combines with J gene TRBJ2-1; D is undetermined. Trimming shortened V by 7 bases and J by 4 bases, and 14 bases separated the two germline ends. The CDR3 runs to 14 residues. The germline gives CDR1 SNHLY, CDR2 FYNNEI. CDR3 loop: CASKIGGTYNEQFF. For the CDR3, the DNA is TGTGCCAGCAAGATCGGCGGAACTTACAATGAGCAGTTCTTC.

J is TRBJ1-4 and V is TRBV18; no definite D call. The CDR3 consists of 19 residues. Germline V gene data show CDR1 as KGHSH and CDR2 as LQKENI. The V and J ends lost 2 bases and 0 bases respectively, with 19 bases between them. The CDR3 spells CASSPFVLTDTATNEKLFF. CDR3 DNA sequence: TGTGCCAGCTCACCATTCGTATTAACAGACACTGCAACTAATGAAAAACTGTTTTTT.

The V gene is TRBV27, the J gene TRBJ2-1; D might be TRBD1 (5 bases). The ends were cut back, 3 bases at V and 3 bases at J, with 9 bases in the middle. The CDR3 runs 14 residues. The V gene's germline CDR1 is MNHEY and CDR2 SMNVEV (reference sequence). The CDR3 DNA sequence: TGTGCCAGCAGTTTCCAGGGATACTACAATGAGCAGTTCTTC. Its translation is CASSFQGYYNEQFF.

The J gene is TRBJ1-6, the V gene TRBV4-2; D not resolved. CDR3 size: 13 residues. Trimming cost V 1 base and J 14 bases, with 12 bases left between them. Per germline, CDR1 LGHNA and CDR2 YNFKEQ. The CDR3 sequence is CASSQAGPDTLHF. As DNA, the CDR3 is TGTGCCAGCAGCCAAGCTGGGCCAGACACCCTCCACTTT.

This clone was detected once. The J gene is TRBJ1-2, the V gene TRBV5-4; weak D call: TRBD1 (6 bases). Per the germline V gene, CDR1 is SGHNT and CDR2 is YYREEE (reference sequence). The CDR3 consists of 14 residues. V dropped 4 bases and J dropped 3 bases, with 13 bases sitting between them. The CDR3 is CASSAQGGDYGYTF. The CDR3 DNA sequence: TGTGCCAGCAGCGCCCAAGGGGGGGACTATGGCTACACCTTC. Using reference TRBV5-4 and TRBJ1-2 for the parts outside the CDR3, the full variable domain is ETGVTQSPTHLIKTRGQQVTLRCSSQSGHNTVSWYQQALGQGPQFIFQYYREEENGRGNFPPRFSGLQFPNYSSELNVNALELDDSALYLCASSAQGGDYGYTFGSGTRLTVV.

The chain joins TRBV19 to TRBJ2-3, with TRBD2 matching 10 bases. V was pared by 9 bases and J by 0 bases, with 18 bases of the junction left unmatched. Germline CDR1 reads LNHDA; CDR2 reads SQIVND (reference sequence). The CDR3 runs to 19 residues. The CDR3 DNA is TGTGCCAGCGCAACCGCGGTGGGGGCTAGCGGGGGTAGCACAGATACGCAGTATTTT. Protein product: CASATAVGASGGSTDTQYF.

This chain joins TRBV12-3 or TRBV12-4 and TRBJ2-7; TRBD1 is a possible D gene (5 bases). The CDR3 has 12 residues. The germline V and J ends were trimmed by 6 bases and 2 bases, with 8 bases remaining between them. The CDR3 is CASRTATYEQYF. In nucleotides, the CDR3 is TGTGCCAGCAGGACAGCCACCTACGAGCAGTACTTC.

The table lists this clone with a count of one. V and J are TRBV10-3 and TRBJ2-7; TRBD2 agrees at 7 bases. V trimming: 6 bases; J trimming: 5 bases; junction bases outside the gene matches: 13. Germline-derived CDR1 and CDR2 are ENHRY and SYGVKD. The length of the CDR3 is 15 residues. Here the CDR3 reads CAIRGPIAGVDEQYF. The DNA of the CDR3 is TGTGCCATCAGGGGCCCGATAGCGGGTGTTGACGAGCAGTACTTC.

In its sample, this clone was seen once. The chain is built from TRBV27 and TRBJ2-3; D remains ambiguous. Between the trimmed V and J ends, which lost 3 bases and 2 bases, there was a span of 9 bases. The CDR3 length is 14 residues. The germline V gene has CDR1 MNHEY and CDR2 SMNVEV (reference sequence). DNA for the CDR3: TGTGCCAGCAGTTTGGAAGTAGCCACAGATACGCAGTATTTT. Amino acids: CASSLEVATDTQYF.

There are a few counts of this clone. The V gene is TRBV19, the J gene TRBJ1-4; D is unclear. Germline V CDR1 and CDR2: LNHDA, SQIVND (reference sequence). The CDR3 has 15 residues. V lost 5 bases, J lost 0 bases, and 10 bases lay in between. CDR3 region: CASSETETTNEKLFF. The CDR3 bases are TGTGCCAGTAGTGAAACAGAGACAACTAATGAAAAACTGTTTTTT.

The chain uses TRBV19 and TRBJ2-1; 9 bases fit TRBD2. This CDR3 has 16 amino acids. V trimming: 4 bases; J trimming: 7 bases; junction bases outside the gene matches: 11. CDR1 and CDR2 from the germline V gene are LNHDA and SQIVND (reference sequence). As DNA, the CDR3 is TGTGCCAGTAGTACTAGCGGGATGACTACGGGGAATGAGCAGTTCTTC. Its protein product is CASSTSGMTTGNEQFF.

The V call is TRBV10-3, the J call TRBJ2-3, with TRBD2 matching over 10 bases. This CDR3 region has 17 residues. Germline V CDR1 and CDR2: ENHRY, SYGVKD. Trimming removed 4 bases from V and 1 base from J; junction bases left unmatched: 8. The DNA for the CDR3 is TGTGCCATCAGTGGGGCTAGCGGGAGCTCGGGCACAGATACGCAGTATTTT. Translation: CAISGASGSSGTDTQYF.

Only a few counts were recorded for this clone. The CDR3 spells CASSYGTSGSDEQYF. In nucleotides, the CDR3 is TGTGCCAGCAGTTACGGGACTAGCGGTTCCGACGAGCAGTACTTC. This rearrangement joins TRBV6-2 or TRBV6-3 to TRBJ2-7; 11 nucleotides align to TRBD2. CDR1 and CDR2 (germline): MNHEY, SVGEGT. The CDR3 extends over 15 amino acids. The V segment lost 2 bases and the J segment 5 bases; nucleotides outside the gene matches: 5.